Reported below is one T cell receptor beta chain. The V end was cut by 4 bases, the J end by 2 bases, with 8 bases between. CDR3 length: 13 residues. The germline V gene has CDR1 MDHEN and CDR2 SYDVKM. Libraries were prepared by immunoSEQ multiplex PCR; TCRdb keeps only in-frame clonotypes and omits some of them. The sample lists around 230,000 clones, about four fifths seen once, with roughly a tenth in the top ten. The data stem from a study of blood T cell repertoires in COVID-19. On the study more broadly: PBMCs, B-cell-depleted T cells, or T cells provided the cDNA or gDNA that made up the material.

The clonotype comes from a woman of 80 years or more with acute or convalescent COVID-19. The rearrangement links TRBV28 to TRBJ2-5; perhaps TRBD1 as D (6 bases). The specimen sequenced was peripheral blood. The CDR3 DNA reads as TGTGCCAGCAGTTATAGGGGGCAAGAGACCCAGTACTTC. Translating it yields CASSYRGQETQYF. Using reference TRBV28 and TRBJ2-5 for the parts outside the CDR3, the full variable domain is DVKVTQSSRYLVKRTGEKVFLECVQDMDHENMFWYRQDPGLGLRLIYFSYDVKMKEKGDIPEGYSVSREKKERFSLILESASTNQTSMYLCASSYRGQETQYFGPGTRLLVL.